This TCR beta chain was captured in a study of CD8 T cells in ankylosing spondylitis. General study points: What seemed typical of ankylosing spondylitis blood was a TCR beta motif built from roughly eight highly homologous variants. Disease-associated clones were CD8+ and fairly uncommon in peripheral blood.

The CDR3 runs 13 residues. Germline lookup yields CDR1 MDHEN and CDR2 SYDVKM. Trimming pared 2 bases from V and 3 bases from J, leaving 7 bases between. The authors made TCR beta libraries by quantitative 5'-RACE with molecular barcodes. In TCRdb, the 5' RACE reads were re-called with MiXCR into one record per CDR3 protein. This sample has around 130,000 distinct CDR3 sequences, with roughly 7.3% found just once. This clonotype is categorized as medium-sized. Its antigen is unidentified. This chain uses TRBV28 with TRBJ1-2; no reliable D call. The material sequenced was blood, either unsorted or a sorted T cell fraction (not recorded which). This TCR derives from a male donor with ankylosing spondylitis or in good health (not recorded which). CDR3 amino acids: CASSLEVYYGYTF. Written as DNA, the CDR3 is TGTGCCAGCAGTTTAGAGGTATACTATGGCTACACCTTC.